The TCR beta chain described here comes from a study of T cells after yellow fever vaccination. On the study more broadly: Any fraction with a low cell number was prepared using SMART-Seq v4 Ultra Low Input.

This CDR3 region has 13 residues. TCRdb reprocessed the 5' RACE reads with MiXCR, giving one entry per CDR3 protein. This sample carries some 200,000 distinct CDR3 sequences, approximately 10% of them seen once, and the ten largest clones take 35% to 40%. The sequence was obtained from a man between 18 and 29 years old who received the YFV17D yellow fever vaccine. This chain uses TRBV21-1 with TRBJ2-2. TRBV21-1 is noted as a pseudogene. Sequenced here: CD8+ T cells sorted from PBMCs, sampled 15 days after the yellow fever booster vaccination. For the CDR3, the DNA is TGTGCCAGCAGAACATCGAACACCGGGGAGCTGTTTTTT. This translates into CASRTSNTGELFF.